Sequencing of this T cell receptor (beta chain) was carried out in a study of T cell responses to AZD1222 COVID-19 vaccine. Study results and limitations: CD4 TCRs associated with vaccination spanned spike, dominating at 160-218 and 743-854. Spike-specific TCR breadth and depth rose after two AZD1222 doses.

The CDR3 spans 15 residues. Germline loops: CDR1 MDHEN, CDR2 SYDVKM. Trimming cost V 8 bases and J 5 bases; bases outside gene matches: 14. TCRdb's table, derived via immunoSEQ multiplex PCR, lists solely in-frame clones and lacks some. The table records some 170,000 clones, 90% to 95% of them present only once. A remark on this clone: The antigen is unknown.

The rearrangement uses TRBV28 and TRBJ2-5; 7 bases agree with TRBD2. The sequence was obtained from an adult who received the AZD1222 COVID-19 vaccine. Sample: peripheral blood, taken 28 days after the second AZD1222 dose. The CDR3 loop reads CASHTPWAGEETQYF. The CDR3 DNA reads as TGTGCCAGCCACACCCCCTGGGCGGGGGAGGAGACCCAGTACTTC.